This passage covers 20 T cell receptor beta chains from one sample sequenced in a study of T-cell memory formation after mild COVID-19. A single record per CDR3 protein comes from TCRdb applying MiXCR to the 5' RACE reads. Of about 270,000 distinct CDR3 sequences in the sample, approximately 15% were seen once. The specimen sequenced was PBMCs or a T cell subset sorted from them (not recorded which). These receptors were collected from a man aged 18 to 29 who had mild COVID-19 (a few samples of this study predate the infection). Cell type and time point are not known.

Only a few counts were recorded for this clonotype. This chain links TRBV4-1 with TRBJ1-5, with no clear D. Trimming cost V 4 bases and J 0 bases, with 13 bases left between them. CDR3 size: 16 residues. CDR1 and CDR2 from the germline V gene are MGHRA and YSYEKL. The CDR3 DNA sequence: TGCGCCAGCAGCCCGCGGTATATTAATAGCAATCAGCCCCAGCATTTT. This codes for CASSPRYINSNQPQHF.

This clonotype has more than one count but fewer than ten. The genes are TRBV6-6 and TRBJ1-3; 12 bases agree with TRBD1. The length of the CDR3 is 16 residues. Losses at the gene ends were 0 bases for V and 8 bases for J; bases not matched to a gene: 5. Germline-derived CDR1 and CDR2 are MNHNY and SVGAGI (reference sequence). As DNA, the CDR3 is TGTGCCAGCAGTTACTCGGGACAGGGGGCCAGTGACACCATATATTTT. Translated: CASSYSGQGASDTIYF.

This chain connects TRBV5-4 to TRBJ2-7; TRBD1 agrees at 7 bases. Unmatched junction bases numbered 15, after V lost 7 bases and J lost 5 bases. The germline V gene has CDR1 SGHNT and CDR2 YYREEE (reference sequence). This CDR3 spans 15 amino acids. The CDR3 DNA reads as TGTGCCAGCTCATCTGCGAAGGGGGCAGTTAACGAGCAGTACTTC. Residues: CASSSAKGAVNEQYF.

This clonotype was counted only a few times. V and J are TRBV19 and TRBJ2-7, with D possibly being TRBD2 (5 bases). The CDR3 contains 14 residues. Germline values: CDR1 LNHDA, CDR2 SQIVND (reference sequence). Trimming took off 3 bases at V and 6 bases at J, with 15 bases between the two ends. The CDR3 reads CASSMSGIGGEQYF. CDR3 in DNA: TGTGCCAGTAGTATGTCCGGGATTGGTGGCGAGCAGTACTTC.

This clonotype appeared a few times. V and J are TRBV6-2 or TRBV6-3 and TRBJ1-5; 7 bases are a match to TRBD1. CDR1 is MNHEY and CDR2 is SVGEGT in the germline V gene. Trimming at V came to 5 bases and at J to 7 bases, leaving 8 bases not matched to a gene. The CDR3 has 14 amino acids. As DNA, the CDR3 is TGTGCCAGCAGTCTGGGACAGTTTCACCAGCCCCAGCATTTT. Translation: CASSLGQFHQPQHF.

The chain links TRBV12-3 or TRBV12-4 to TRBJ1-1; D call uncertain. V was shortened by 3 bases and J by 5 bases, with 10 bases between the two germline ends. The CDR3 totals 13 residues. CDR3: CASSLRVVTEAFF. In nucleotides, the CDR3 is TGTGCCAGCAGTTTGAGGGTAGTTACTGAAGCTTTCTTT.

The chain employs TRBV14 and TRBJ2-7; D remains unclear. Between the trimmed V and J ends, which lost 2 bases and 3 bases, there was a span of 5 bases. The CDR3 totals 12 residues. Germline loops: CDR1 SGHDN, CDR2 FVKESK. The CDR3 loop reads CASSQQFYEQYF. The CDR3 region has the DNA TGTGCCAGCAGCCAACAATTCTACGAGCAGTACTTC. The variable domain in full, completed from reference TRBV14 and TRBJ2-7, reads EAGVTQFPSHSVIEKGQTVTLRCDPISGHDNLYWYRRVMGKEIKFLLHFVKESKQDESGMPNNRFLAERTGGTYSTLKVQPAELEDSGVYFCASSQQFYEQYFGPGTRLTVT.

The chain has TRBV11-2 and TRBJ2-5; TRBD2 matches 11 bases. The germline CDR1 and CDR2 sequences are SGHAT and FQNNGV. The trim removed 5 bases at V and 5 bases at J, leaving 10 bases unmatched. The CDR3 contains 16 residues. CDR3 sequence (DNA): TGTGCCAGCAGCCCACCTAGCGGGGGGCGAGTGGAGACCCAGTACTTC. Its translation is CASSPPSGGRVETQYF.

This clonotype has more than one count but fewer than ten. The CDR3 DNA is TGCAGCGTCTCGGCGGGGGGTGCCGATAGTGGCTACACCTTC. Its translation is CSVSAGGADSGYTF. The chain carries TRBV29-1 and TRBJ1-2; D possibly corresponds to TRBD1 (5 bases). V was trimmed by 6 bases and J by 7 bases, leaving 21 bases between them. The CDR3 spans 14 residues. Germline CDR1 SQVTM, CDR2 ANQGSEA.

The rearrangement links TRBV19 to TRBJ2-7; the D call may be TRBD1 or TRBD2 (5 bases each). CDR3 length equals 13 residues. The germline V and J ends were trimmed by 9 bases and 5 bases, with 17 bases remaining between them. Germline CDR1 is LNHDA and CDR2 is SQIVND (reference sequence). The CDR3 reads CARGRIRLHEQYF. CDR3 sequence (DNA): TGTGCCAGGGGACGAATAAGGCTCCACGAGCAGTACTTC.

The chain is built from TRBV11-2 and TRBJ2-4, with D tentatively TRBD2 (6 bases). V was clipped by 1 base and J by 8 bases, with 15 bases between them. The germline gives CDR1 SGHAT, CDR2 FQNNGV. The length of the CDR3 is 15 residues. CDR3 amino acids: CASSLGGRDADIQYF. CDR3 bases: TGTGCCAGCAGCTTAGGAGGGCGGGACGCGGACATTCAGTACTTC.

This clonotype turned up a few times. CDR3 amino acids: CASGPGAGGPFRTQYF. The CDR3 region has the DNA TGTGCCAGCGGCCCGGGAGCGGGGGGGCCGTTCCGTACGCAGTATTTT. This chain connects TRBV12-3 or TRBV12-4 to TRBJ2-3, with 10 bases fitting TRBD2. V lost 8 bases and J lost 8; bases outside the gene matches: 16. CDR3 length equals 16 residues.

V gene TRBV6-2 or TRBV6-3 combines with J gene TRBJ2-4; D unresolved. There are 14 residues in the CDR3. CDR1 and CDR2 from the germline V gene are MNHEY and SVGEGT. V gave up 8 bases and J gave up 1 base, with 12 bases separating them. CDR3 nucleotides: TGTGCCAGCTCAAGGGTCGAGGCCAAAAACATTCAGTACTTC. It is translated as CASSRVEAKNIQYF.

This chain connects TRBV6-2 or TRBV6-3 to TRBJ1-3; TRBD1 matches at 9 bases. The CDR3 extends over 17 amino acids. The V gene's germline CDR1 is MNHEY and CDR2 SVGEGT. V lost 6 bases and J lost 4; bases outside the gene matches: 13. The CDR3, as DNA: TGTGCCAGCAGGCGGGCTGGGACAGGGACCTCCGGAAACACCATATATTTT. Its translation is CASRRAGTGTSGNTIYF.

This clonotype was counted ten times or more. The V and J genes are TRBV5-1 and TRBJ2-1, with a possible D match to TRBD2 (6 bases). Between the trimmed V and J ends, which lost 1 base and 3 bases, there was a span of 14 bases. The germline CDR1 and CDR2 sequences are SGHRS and YFSETQ. There are 16 residues in the CDR3. CDR3 bases: TGCGCCAGCAGCTTGTTCCCCCGGGGGAACTACAATGAGCAGTTCTTC. The encoded protein is CASSLFPRGNYNEQFF.

The chain recombines TRBV28 with TRBJ2-5, with D uncertain. V was trimmed by 6 bases and J by 5 bases, leaving 28 bases between them. The germline CDR1 and CDR2 sequences are MDHEN and SYDVKM. There are 18 residues in the CDR3. CDR3 in amino acids: CASSQSVWSATGGETQYF. The CDR3 bases are TGTGCCAGCAGCCAATCGGTGTGGTCGGCCACCGGCGGTGAGACCCAGTACTTC.

This clonotype was seen a handful of times. The chain carries TRBV6-5 and TRBJ2-3; tentatively, D is TRBD1 (5 bases). The germline V and J ends were trimmed by 2 bases and 6 bases, with 12 bases remaining between them. Germline V gene lookup returns CDR1 MNHEY and CDR2 SVGAGI. The CDR3 sequence is 14 residues long. The CDR3 bases are TGTGCCAGCAGTTACGCGGTAGCAGGGGATACGCAGTATTTT. As protein: CASSYAVAGDTQYF.

This clonotype has a count of ten or more. The rearrangement uses TRBV5-1 and TRBJ2-7, with a tentative D call TRBD1 (7 bases). Deletions cut 4 bases from V and 4 bases from J, with 18 bases between. CDR3 length equals 15 residues. CDR1 is SGHRS and CDR2 is YFSETQ in the germline V gene. CDR3 bases: TGCGCCAGCAGCCGTTCAGCGACAGGGACTTACGAGCAGTACTTC. It is translated as CASSRSATGTYEQYF.

This clonotype was seen more than once but under ten times. The CDR3 protein is CASSPEAGAAQNGNYGYTF. The CDR3 DNA sequence: TGTGCCAGCTCACCAGAAGCAGGGGCCGCTCAAAACGGCAACTATGGCTACACCTTC. The V call is TRBV18, the J call TRBJ1-2, with D possibly matching TRBD1 (6 bases). The germline CDR1 and CDR2 sequences are KGHSH and LQKENI. The CDR3 covers 19 residues. Between the trimmed V and J ends, which lost 2 bases and 2 bases, there was a span of 24 bases.

This clonotype was seen more than once but under ten times. The V gene is TRBV7-2, the J gene TRBJ2-1; D might be TRBD2 (6 bases). V lost 5 bases to trimming and J lost 6 bases, with 17 bases between them. The CDR3 sequence is 15 residues long. In germline, CDR1 is SGHTA, CDR2 FQGNSA. The CDR3 nucleotides read TGTGCCAGCAGCCAAAAGCGGGTTTCCAGCAATGAGCAGTTCTTC. Protein: CASSQKRVSSNEQFF.